The next 19 T cell receptor beta chains were all read from a single sample in a study of tumor-infiltrating lymphocytes in primary liver carcinoma. Synthesis of TCR beta cDNA was carried out from 500 ng total RNA with a constant-region primer. It was through three nested multiplex PCR rounds of slightly modified ARM-PCR that TCR beta libraries arose. For approximately 10 cycles apiece, the opening two PCR rounds ran with TRBV1-TRBV30 forward primers and a C-beta reverse primer. Each CDR3 protein gets one entry after TCRdb re-called the multiplex PCR reads with MiXCR. The table includes about 330,000 distinct CDR3 sequences, 65% detected once. For blood RNA, unsorted whole blood served as the source, and germline DNA was extracted too. Sample: peripheral blood. Every receptor here comes from a man aged 40-49 years with primary liver carcinoma and hepatitis B virus infection.

In its sample, this clonotype was seen a few times. The chain links TRBV7-9 to TRBJ2-5, with D hard to call. The germline V gene encodes CDR1 SEHNR and CDR2 FQNEAQ (reference sequence). V lost 8 bases, J lost 2 bases, and 12 bases lay in between. The CDR3 runs to 13 residues. This CDR3 reads CASHLRSQETQYF. In nucleotides, the CDR3 is TGTGCCAGCCACTTGAGGAGTCAAGAGACCCAGTACTTC.

On this clonotype itself: The conserved final phenylalanine or tryptophan is absent from the CDR3, which likely points to a read error. V usage is TRBV11-2 and J usage is TRBJ2-7; 7 nucleotides agree with TRBD1. The CDR3 runs to 16 residues. Germline lookup yields CDR1 SGHAT and CDR2 FQNNGV. CDR3 sequence reads: CASSIDHGTENNEQYS. The CDR3 nucleotides are TGTGCCAGCAGCATAGATCACGGGACAGAAAATAACGAGCAGTACTCC.

Points on this clonotype: A much larger clone lies one base from this, so it may be a read error. The chain joins TRBV10-3 to TRBJ2-5; D is unresolved. The CDR3 extends over 11 amino acids. Germline V gene data show CDR1 as ENHRY and CDR2 as SYGVKD. V was trimmed by 9 bases and J by 13 bases, leaving 18 bases between them. CDR3 protein: CAIGHTRIRYF. DNA of the CDR3: TGTGCCATTGGGCATACCCGAATCCGGTACTTC.

This clonotype was found a few times. The chain is built from TRBV2 and TRBJ2-7; the D is unclear. The CDR3 consists of 13 residues. Germline V CDR1 and CDR2: SNHLY, FYNNEI. V was pared by 7 bases and J by 2 bases, with 12 bases between. The CDR3 DNA follows: TGTGCCAGCACCCATAGCCTAACCTACGAGCAGTACTTC. It is translated as CASTHSLTYEQYF.

This clonotype showed up many times. This chain connects TRBV29-1 to TRBJ2-5, with 8 bases that match TRBD1. Trimming cost V 6 bases and J 2 bases; bases outside gene matches: 8. The germline gives CDR1 SQVTM, CDR2 ANQGSEA. CDR3 length: 14 residues. CDR3 sequence reads: CSVRGQASQETQYF. CDR3 nucleotides: TGCAGCGTGCGGGGACAGGCCTCTCAAGAGACCCAGTACTTC.

The chain joins TRBV6-6 to TRBJ2-3; 7 bases map to TRBD2. The length of the CDR3 is 16 residues. J was trimmed by 0 bases and V by 5 bases; bases with no gene match: 8. CDR1 MNHNY and CDR2 SVGAGI come from the germline V gene (reference sequence). The CDR3: CASSGSASGSTDTQYF. CDR3 coding DNA: TGTGCCAGCAGTGGATCAGCTAGCGGAAGCACAGATACGCAGTATTTT.

Only a few counts were recorded for this clonotype. V gene TRBV7-9 combines with J gene TRBJ2-5, with D maybe TRBD2 (5 bases). Germline V lookup: CDR1 SEHNR, CDR2 FQNEAQ (reference sequence). The CDR3 totals 14 residues. Trimming removed 7 bases at V and 0 bases at J, with 12 bases between. CDR3 in amino acids: CASTLSSYQETQYF. In nucleotides, the CDR3 is TGTGCCAGCACCCTCTCTAGCTACCAAGAGACCCAGTACTTC.

This chain joins TRBV6-4 and TRBJ1-5; D is ambiguous. The CDR3 extends over 10 amino acids. CDR1 MRHNA and CDR2 SNTAGT come from the germline V gene. Here the CDR3 DNA reads TGTGTACAGCGAAATCAGCCCCAGCATTTT. It encodes CVQRNQPQHF.

To note about this clonotype: With a much larger clone just one base away, this may be a read error. This sequence joins TRBV10-3 and TRBJ2-5; TRBD1 might be the D (6 bases). In germline, CDR1 is ENHRY, CDR2 SYGVKD. V was trimmed by 4 bases and J by 2 bases, leaving 11 bases between them. The CDR3 length is 14 residues. The CDR3 sequence is CAISASGTQETQYF. The CDR3 DNA is TGTGCCATCAGTGCGTCAGGGACACAAGAGACCCAGTACTTC.

In regard to this clonotype: Sequence at one end of the junction differs from germline and may be a read error. V usage is TRBV11-2 and J usage is TRBJ2-2; 7 positions agree with TRBD2. Germline V gives CDR1 SGHAT, CDR2 FQNNGV. This CDR3 comprises 12 residues. The CDR3 region is CARSPQGGEMFF. CDR3 coding DNA: TGTGCCAGAAGCCCCCAGGGAGGGGAGATGTTTTTT.

The chain employs TRBV4-1 and TRBJ1-3; the D is unclear. The V gene lost 3 bases and the J gene lost 12 bases, with 21 bases spanning the gap. CDR1 MGHRA and CDR2 YSYEKL come from the germline V gene. This CDR3 contains 15 residues. CDR3 residues: CASSQNGVSVDIIYF. Here the CDR3 DNA reads TGCGCCAGCAGCCAGAATGGAGTATCGGTTGACATCATATATTTT.

The gene calls are TRBV7-3 and TRBJ2-7; D uncertain. Germline V lookup: CDR1 SGHTA, CDR2 FQGTGA. This CDR3 is built from 13 residues. Trimming left V 1 base short and J 6 bases short, with 10 bases between. This CDR3 is CASSLNVDSEQYF. The CDR3, as DNA: TGTGCCAGCAGCTTAAACGTCGATAGCGAGCAGTACTTC.

V usage is TRBV6-6 and J usage is TRBJ2-1, with 8 bases aligning to TRBD1. Germline CDR1 is MNHNY and CDR2 is SVGAGI (reference sequence). The CDR3 has 16 residues. V shed 5 bases and J 0 bases; nucleotides not matched to a gene: 6. CDR3 loop: CASSPMTGASYNEQFF. The CDR3 DNA reads TGTGCCAGCAGTCCGATGACAGGGGCCTCCTACAATGAGCAGTTCTTC.

This clonotype was detected a few times. The chain employs TRBV7-9 and TRBJ2-5; D is unclear. Germline V gene lookup returns CDR1 SEHNR and CDR2 FQNEAQ (reference sequence). The CDR3 is 16 residues long. Trimming took 3 bases from V and 0 from J, leaving 14 bases between them. CDR3: CASSLPVSTDQETQYF. CDR3 in DNA: TGTGCCAGCAGCTTGCCGGTGTCGACGGACCAAGAGACCCAGTACTTC.

This sequence joins TRBV5-5 and TRBJ2-7; weak D call: TRBD1 (5 bases). V lost 0 bases and J 8 bases, leaving 15 bases between the germline ends. Germline V lookup: CDR1 SGHKS, CDR2 YYEKEE (reference sequence). The CDR3 loop spans 14 amino acids. In DNA form, the CDR3 reads TGTGCCAGCAGCTTGGCCCAGGACACTATGAAGCAGTACTTC. Translation: CASSLAQDTMKQYF.

The chain has TRBV28 and TRBJ2-3; the D gene is possibly TRBD2 (5 bases). V gave up 5 bases and J gave up 2 bases, with 17 bases separating them. There are 16 residues in the CDR3. Germline CDR1 is MDHEN and CDR2 is SYDVKM. In DNA form, the CDR3 reads TGTGCCAGCAGTCGACGTTGGAGCGGAGACACAGATACGCAGTATTTT. As protein: CASSRRWSGDTDTQYF.

In the case of this clonotype: One junction end does not reproduce the germline sequence, and a read error may be involved. The rearrangement joins TRBV6-1 to TRBJ2-7; TRBD2 matches at 10 bases. CDR3 length: 14 amino acids. The V gene's germline CDR1 is MNHNS and CDR2 SASEGT. DNA for the CDR3: TGTGCCAGCAGTGGAGCGGGAGGGCCCTACGAGCAGCACTTC. Encoded protein: CASSGAGGPYEQHF.

As concerns this clonotype: One end of the junction does not line up with germline, which may come from a read error. This CDR3 reads CASSSGGVKYGYNF. The CDR3 coding sequence is TGTGCCAGCAGCTCGGGGGGCGTTAAGTATGGCTACAACTTC. The chain joins TRBV4-2 to TRBJ1-2, with D possibly matching TRBD1 (6 bases). The CDR3 spans 14 residues. Germline CDR1 LGHNA, CDR2 YNFKEQ.

The chain joins TRBV7-9 to TRBJ1-6; weak D call: TRBD1 (5 bases). The V gene's germline CDR1 is SEHNR and CDR2 FQNEAQ (reference sequence). The CDR3 consists of 15 residues. Trimming removed 6 bases from V and 8 bases from J, with 17 bases in between. This chain's CDR3 is CASSLQIGGHSPLHF. The CDR3 coding sequence is TGTGCCAGCAGTTTACAAATTGGGGGACATTCACCCCTCCACTTT.